The 6 T cell receptor beta chains presented below share a single source sample, sequenced in a study of T-cell memory formation after mild COVID-19. TCRdb called the 5' RACE reads again in MiXCR, with one record for every CDR3 protein. The table shows around 450,000 distinct CDR3 sequences, with around 18% occurring only once. The sequenced sample was PBMCs or a T cell subset sorted from them (not recorded which). All receptors derive from an adult woman who had mild COVID-19 (a few samples of this study predate the infection). Cell type and time point are not known.

The rearrangement joins TRBV24-1 to TRBJ2-1; no clear D gene. CDR1 and CDR2 (germline): KGHDR, SFDVKD. The CDR3 totals 15 residues. Trimming shortened V by 1 base and J by 10 bases, and 16 bases separated the two germline ends. CDR3 region: CATSDFSLKGNEQFF. The CDR3 region has the DNA TGTGCCACCAGTGATTTTTCCCTCAAAGGGAACGAGCAGTTCTTC.

There are a few counts of this clonotype. This chain joins TRBV6-1 and TRBJ1-5; 11 bases fit TRBD1. Losses at the gene ends were 1 base for V and 6 bases for J; bases not matched to a gene: 8. This CDR3 spans 17 amino acids. Germline V gene sequence: CDR1 MNHNS, CDR2 SASEGT. CDR3 loop: CASSEVHGQGASQPQHF. In DNA, the CDR3 is TGTGCCAGCAGTGAAGTTCACGGACAGGGGGCTAGTCAGCCCCAGCATTTT.

This clonotype was seen a handful of times. The rearrangement joins TRBV5-6 to TRBJ2-2, with D maybe TRBD1 (5 bases). This CDR3 region has 17 residues. Germline V gene sequence: CDR1 SGHDT, CDR2 YYEEEE. The ends were cut back, 3 bases at V and 8 bases at J, with 23 bases in the middle. The CDR3 DNA reads as TGTGCCAGCAGCTCCCCTCTAGGGGCCCCTACTTCGGGGGAGCTGTTTTTT. Its protein product is CASSSPLGAPTSGELFF.

Only a few counts were recorded for this clonotype. The rearrangement uses TRBV7-2 and TRBJ2-7, with no clear D. Trimming shortened V by 0 bases and J by 1 base, and 7 bases separated the two germline ends. The CDR3 extends over 14 amino acids. Germline-derived CDR1 and CDR2 are SGHTA and FQGNSA. The CDR3: CASSLAALSYEQYF. In DNA form, the CDR3 reads TGTGCCAGCAGCTTAGCTGCCCTTTCCTACGAGCAGTACTTC.

The CDR3, as DNA: TGTGCCAGCAGCGAGGACAGGAACACTGAAGCTTTCTTT. This sequence encodes CASSEDRNTEAFF. V usage is TRBV7-9 and J usage is TRBJ1-1; D may be TRBD1 (6 bases). Germline V CDR1 and CDR2: SEHNR, FQNEAQ (reference sequence). Trimming removed 5 bases from V and 1 base from J, with 8 bases in between. The CDR3 runs to 13 residues.

V and J are TRBV12-3 or TRBV12-4 and TRBJ1-6, with a possible D match to TRBD1 (5 bases). This CDR3 comprises 15 residues. V was trimmed by 5 bases and J by 7 bases, leaving 15 bases between them. The CDR3 DNA reads TGTGCCAGCAGTCTATTGAGGGGCTTAAATTCACCCCTCCACTTT. Amino acid sequence: CASSLLRGLNSPLHF.